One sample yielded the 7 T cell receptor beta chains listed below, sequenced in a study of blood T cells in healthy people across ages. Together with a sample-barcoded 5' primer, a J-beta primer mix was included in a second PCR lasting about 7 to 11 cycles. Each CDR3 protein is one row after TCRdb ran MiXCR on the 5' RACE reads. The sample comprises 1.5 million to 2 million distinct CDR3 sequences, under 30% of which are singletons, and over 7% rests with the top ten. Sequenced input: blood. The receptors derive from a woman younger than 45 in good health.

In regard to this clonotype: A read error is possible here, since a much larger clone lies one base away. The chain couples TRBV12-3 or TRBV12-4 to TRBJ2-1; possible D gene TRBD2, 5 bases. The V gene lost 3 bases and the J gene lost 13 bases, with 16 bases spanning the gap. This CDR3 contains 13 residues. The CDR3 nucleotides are TGTGCCAGCAGTTTTAAGCGGCAAGAGACCCAGTTCTTC. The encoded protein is CASSFKRQETQFF.

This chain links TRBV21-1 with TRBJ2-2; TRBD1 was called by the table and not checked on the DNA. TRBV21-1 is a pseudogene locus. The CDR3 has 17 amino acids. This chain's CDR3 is CASSLRRDRNVPGELFF. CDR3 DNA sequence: TGTGCCAGCAGCCTCCGCCGGGACAGGAACGTCCCCGGGGAGCTGTTTTTT.

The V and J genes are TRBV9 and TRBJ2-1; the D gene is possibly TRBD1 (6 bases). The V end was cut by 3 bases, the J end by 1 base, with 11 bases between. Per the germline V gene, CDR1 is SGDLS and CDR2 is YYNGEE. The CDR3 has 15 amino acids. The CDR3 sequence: CASSDRETSYNEQFF. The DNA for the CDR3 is TGTGCCAGCAGCGACAGGGAGACGTCCTACAATGAGCAGTTCTTC.

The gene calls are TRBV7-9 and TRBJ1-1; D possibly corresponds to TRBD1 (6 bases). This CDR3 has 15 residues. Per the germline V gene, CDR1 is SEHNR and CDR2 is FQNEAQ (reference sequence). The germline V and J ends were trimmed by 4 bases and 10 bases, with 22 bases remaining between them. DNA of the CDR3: TGTGCCAGCAGCTCTCGAAGGGCCAGGGGCCGCAGAGCTTTCTTT. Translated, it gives CASSSRRARGRRAFF.

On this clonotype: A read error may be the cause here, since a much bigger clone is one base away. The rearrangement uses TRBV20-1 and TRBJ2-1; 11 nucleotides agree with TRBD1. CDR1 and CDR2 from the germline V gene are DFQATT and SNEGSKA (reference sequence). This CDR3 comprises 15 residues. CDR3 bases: TGCAGTGCTGGAGACGGACAGGGGGCAGGGAATGAGCAGTTCTTC. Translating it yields CSAGDGQGAGNEQFF.

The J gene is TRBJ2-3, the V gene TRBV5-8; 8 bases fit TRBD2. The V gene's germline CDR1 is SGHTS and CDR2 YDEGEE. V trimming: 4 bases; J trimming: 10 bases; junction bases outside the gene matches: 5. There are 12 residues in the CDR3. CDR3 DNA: TGTGCCAGCAGCCGGACTAGCCGGGCGCAGTATTTT. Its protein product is CASSRTSRAQYF.

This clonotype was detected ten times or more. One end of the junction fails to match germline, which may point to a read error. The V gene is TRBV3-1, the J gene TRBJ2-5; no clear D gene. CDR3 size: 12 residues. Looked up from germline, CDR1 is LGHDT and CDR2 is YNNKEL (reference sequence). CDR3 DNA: TGCGCCAGCAGCCGGAACCAAGAGACCCAGTACTTC. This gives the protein CASSRNQETQYF.